These 28 T cell receptor beta chains originate from one sample sequenced in a study of immune evolution from preneoplasia to lung adenocarcinoma. Data came from immunoSEQ multiplex PCR; TCRdb stores just in-frame clones and leaves some out. The top ten clones hold about 6.5% of a sample with 35,000 to 40,000 clones, 60% to 75% of them seen once. The sample taken for sequencing was FFPE invasive lung adenocarcinoma tissue. The receptors stem from a person in their sixties with lung adenocarcinoma.

In this sample, this clone turned up once. The V gene is TRBV11-2, the J gene TRBJ1-2, with 7 bases aligning to TRBD1. V shed 5 bases, J shed 4 bases, and the junction held 22 bases outside the gene matches. The CDR3 runs 19 residues. CDR1 SGHAT and CDR2 FQNNGV come from the germline V gene. DNA for the CDR3: TGTGCCAGCAGCCAAAAGATGTCGACAGGGCCCGCACCGACCTATGGCTACACCTTC. This translates into CASSQKMSTGPAPTYGYTF.

The genes are TRBV29-1 and TRBJ2-3, with TRBD2 matching 7 bases. Germline V CDR1 and CDR2: SQVTM, ANQGSEA. The V segment lost 4 bases and the J segment 4 bases; nucleotides outside the gene matches: 8. The CDR3 is 14 amino acids. The DNA of the CDR3 is TGCAGCGTTGGGGGCGGGAGTCGGGCAGATACGCAGTATTTT. It encodes CSVGGGSRADTQYF.

This chain links TRBV28 with TRBJ2-1, with D tentatively TRBD1 or TRBD2 (5 bases each). The V end lost 6 bases, the J end lost 12 bases, and 12 bases lay between the germline ends. Per germline, CDR1 MDHEN and CDR2 SYDVKM. The CDR3 is made up of 11 amino acids. The CDR3 is CASSPSGGQFF. CDR3 in DNA: TGTGCCAGCAGCCCATCTGGGGGGCAGTTCTTC.

The rearrangement uses TRBV5-1 and TRBJ2-7, with 11 positions matching TRBD1. Germline V gene sequence: CDR1 SGHRS, CDR2 YFSETQ. J lost 6 bases, V lost 3 bases, and 5 bases had no gene match. This CDR3 is 14 amino acids long. The CDR3 here is CASSSGQGVSEQYF. Written as DNA, the CDR3 is TGCGCCAGCAGCTCGGGACAGGGGGTGTCCGAGCAGTACTTC.

This clone occurred once. V usage is TRBV28 and J usage is TRBJ1-5; D gene uncertain. The CDR3 sequence is 12 residues long. CDR1 is MDHEN and CDR2 is SYDVKM in the germline V gene. Trimming shortened V by 8 bases and J by 0 bases, and 5 bases separated the two germline ends. This CDR3 reads CASRLSNQPQHF. CDR3 DNA: TGTGCCAGCCGACTTAGCAATCAGCCCCAGCATTTT. Supplemented by reference TRBV28 and TRBJ1-5, the full variable domain reads DVKVTQSSRYLVKRTGEKVFLECVQDMDHENMFWYRQDPGLGLRLIYFSYDVKMKEKGDIPEGYSVSREKKERFSLILESASTNQTSMYLCASRLSNQPQHFGDGTRLSIL.

The J gene is TRBJ2-1, the V gene TRBV21-1; the listed D gene, TRBD1, was not tested against the DNA. TRBV21-1 is designated a pseudogene. The length of the CDR3 is 13 residues. The CDR3, as DNA: TGTGCAGGGGTACTTACTTGCTACAATGAGCAGTTCTTC. Protein product: CAGVLTCYNEQFF.

This clone has only one observation. V gene TRBV18 combines with J gene TRBJ2-3; a possible D gene is TRBD1 (5 bases). The V gene's germline CDR1 is KGHSH and CDR2 LQKENI. With 1 base removed from V and 1 base from J, the gap between germline ends came to 6 bases. The CDR3 has 14 amino acids. The CDR3 loop reads CASSPQQGTDTQYF. DNA of the CDR3: TGTGCCAGCTCACCACAACAGGGCACAGATACGCAGTATTTT.

The chain has TRBV28 and TRBJ1-1; 8 nucleotides match TRBD1. Per germline, CDR1 MDHEN and CDR2 SYDVKM. Losses at the gene ends were 1 base for V and 9 bases for J; bases not matched to a gene: 19. The CDR3 has 18 amino acids. The CDR3 protein is CASSLFSARKPDRGQAFF. The DNA of the CDR3 is TGTGCCAGCAGTTTATTCTCCGCTCGAAAACCAGACAGGGGACAAGCTTTCTTT.

The chain recombines TRBV18 with TRBJ2-2, with 9 bases aligning to TRBD2. The CDR3 is 16 amino acids. V shed 3 bases, J shed 3 bases, and the junction held 5 bases outside the gene matches. Germline V gene data show CDR1 as KGHSH and CDR2 as LQKENI. The CDR3 region is CASSPLAGVDTGELFF. The CDR3, as DNA: TGTGCCAGCTCACCGTTAGCGGGAGTAGACACCGGGGAGCTGTTTTTT.

The J gene is TRBJ2-7, the V gene TRBV29-1; D uncertain. Trimming left V 5 bases short and J 1 base short, with 9 bases between. Germline V gives CDR1 SQVTM, CDR2 ANQGSEA. This CDR3 comprises 12 residues. CDR3 in amino acids: CSVFGLSYEQYF. As DNA, the CDR3 is TGCAGCGTTTTCGGTCTATCCTACGAGCAGTACTTC.

The V and J genes are TRBV2 and TRBJ1-5; 9 bases align to TRBD1. This CDR3 is built from 14 residues. CDR1 SNHLY and CDR2 FYNNEI come from the germline V gene. V dropped 7 bases and J dropped 2; count of bases not matched to a gene: 3. CDR3 amino acids: CASKRTGGNQPQHF. In DNA, the CDR3 is TGTGCCAGCAAGAGGACAGGGGGCAATCAGCCCCAGCATTTT. Filled out from reference TRBV2 and TRBJ1-5, the complete variable domain reads EPEVTQTPSHQVTQMGQEVILRCVPISNHLYFYWYRQILGQKVEFLVSFYNNEISEKSEIFDDQFSVERPDGSNFTLKIRSTKLEDSAMYFCASKRTGGNQPQHFGDGTRLSIL.

CDR3 loop: CASSLEFSNTEAFF. The CDR3 DNA sequence: TGTGCCAGCAGCTTAGAGTTCTCGAACACTGAAGCTTTCTTT. The chain has TRBV7-8 and TRBJ1-1; D not resolved. Germline CDR1 reads SGHVS; CDR2 reads FQNEAQ. Trimming pared 1 base from V and 1 base from J, leaving 7 bases between. This CDR3 has 14 amino acids. Supplemented by reference TRBV7-8 and TRBJ1-1, the full variable domain reads GAGVSQSPRYKVAKRGQDVALRCDPISGHVSLFWYQQALGQGPEFLTYFQNEAQLDKSGLPSDRFFAERPEGSVSTLKIQRTQQEDSAVYLCASSLEFSNTEAFFGQGTRLTVV.

This clone counts as medium-sized. The chain is built from TRBV28 and TRBJ1-2; no definite D call. Germline-derived CDR1 and CDR2 are MDHEN and SYDVKM. The CDR3 loop spans 13 amino acids. Trimming removed 5 bases at V and 7 bases at J, with 14 bases between. CDR3 in amino acids: CASSPDLKFGYTF. The CDR3 bases are TGTGCCAGCAGTCCCGATCTTAAGTTTGGCTACACCTTC.

CDR3 protein: CASTSTNSNQPQHF. The CDR3 region has the DNA TGTGCCAGCACTTCAACCAATAGCAATCAGCCCCAGCATTTT. The V gene is TRBV2, the J gene TRBJ1-5; D unclear. This CDR3 contains 14 residues. CDR1 and CDR2 from the germline V gene are SNHLY and FYNNEI. V dropped 7 bases and J dropped 0 bases, with 10 bases sitting between them. Full variable domain (remainder filled in from reference TRBV2 and TRBJ1-5): EPEVTQTPSHQVTQMGQEVILRCVPISNHLYFYWYRQILGQKVEFLVSFYNNEISEKSEIFDDQFSVERPDGSNFTLKIRSTKLEDSAMYFCASTSTNSNQPQHFGDGTRLSIL.

This clone was observed a single time. V gene TRBV7-3 combines with J gene TRBJ2-3, with D hard to call. The CDR3 runs to 15 residues. V was shortened by 3 bases and J by 4 bases, with 14 bases between the two germline ends. Germline V gene data show CDR1 as SGHTA and CDR2 as FQGTGA. For the CDR3, the DNA is TGTGCCAGCAGCTTTAATCTAGTTGGGGCAGATACGCAGTATTTT. It is translated as CASSFNLVGADTQYF.

This chain connects TRBV7-9 to TRBJ2-1; 8 bases match TRBD2. Germline trimming cut 5 bases from V and 4 bases from J; bases unmatched to any gene: 4. Germline lookup yields CDR1 SEHNR and CDR2 FQNEAQ (reference sequence). CDR3 size: 14 residues. In DNA, the CDR3 is TGTGCCAGCAGCGAACTAGCGGATTACAATGAGCAGTTCTTC. It yields the protein CASSELADYNEQFF.

This clone is deemed medium-sized. The chain employs TRBV4-2 and TRBJ2-6; no clear D. Germline V gene lookup returns CDR1 LGHNA and CDR2 YNFKEQ. The V end lost 4 bases, the J end lost 12 bases, and 10 bases lay between the germline ends. The CDR3 contains 12 residues. The CDR3 is CASSPSPVVLTF. The CDR3 nucleotides read TGTGCCAGCAGCCCGAGCCCCGTCGTCCTGACTTTC.

Here the CDR3 DNA reads TGTGCCAGCAGTTTGTCCAGCCCCCAGGGGACCCAGTACTTC. Its protein product is CASSLSSPQGTQYF. The V and J genes are TRBV28 and TRBJ2-5; the D gene is possibly TRBD1 (5 bases). CDR3 length: 14 amino acids. Trimming removed 3 bases at V and 7 bases at J, with 15 bases between. Germline CDR1 MDHEN, CDR2 SYDVKM.

The V call is TRBV14, the J call TRBJ1-4; 7 positions match TRBD1. With V trimmed by 4 bases and J by 7 bases, 9 bases remained unmatched. Germline lookup yields CDR1 SGHDN and CDR2 FVKESK. CDR3 length equals 15 residues. The CDR3 bases are TGTGCCAGCAGCCTTCTTCAGGGGGGGAGTGAAAAACTGTTTTTT. Its translation is CASSLLQGGSEKLFF. Complete variable domain (other parts from reference TRBV14 and TRBJ1-4): EAGVTQFPSHSVIEKGQTVTLRCDPISGHDNLYWYRRVMGKEIKFLLHFVKESKQDESGMPNNRFLAERTGGTYSTLKVQPAELEDSGVYFCASSLLQGGSEKLFFGSGTQLSVL.

This chain uses TRBV30 with TRBJ2-4, with TRBD1 matching 8 bases. Unmatched junction bases numbered 7, after V lost 3 bases and J lost 9 bases. The CDR3 contains 13 residues. Germline V gives CDR1 GTSNPN, CDR2 SVGIG (reference sequence). CDR3 nucleotide sequence: TGTGCCTGGAGACAGACAGGGGCCGGCATTCAGTACTTC. Amino acid sequence: CAWRQTGAGIQYF.

The rearrangement uses TRBV19 and TRBJ1-5; D is ambiguous. The CDR3 is made up of 13 amino acids. Germline CDR1 is LNHDA and CDR2 is SQIVND (reference sequence). The ends were cut back, 5 bases at V and 5 bases at J, with 10 bases in the middle. The CDR3 here is CASSLDAHQPQHF. In DNA, the CDR3 is TGTGCCAGTAGTCTGGACGCCCATCAGCCCCAGCATTTT.

V gene TRBV6-4 combines with J gene TRBJ2-5, with D possibly matching TRBD1 (7 bases). This CDR3 is built from 15 residues. V lost 3 bases to trimming and J lost 5 bases, with 16 bases between them. Looked up from germline, CDR1 is MRHNA and CDR2 is SNTAGT. CDR3 nucleotide sequence: TGTGCCAGCAGTGAGCTGGCAGGGGGGAAGGAGACCCAGTACTTC. Protein: CASSELAGGKETQYF.

This chain links TRBV7-9 with TRBJ2-2, with TRBD2 matching 7 bases. The CDR3 contains 16 residues. The trim removed 4 bases at V and 5 bases at J, leaving 10 bases unmatched. Per germline, CDR1 SEHNR and CDR2 FQNEAQ (reference sequence). The CDR3 coding sequence is TGTGCCAGCAGCTCCCTGGGGGGAGGGAGAACCGGGGAGCTGTTTTTT. Protein sequence: CASSSLGGGRTGELFF.

This clone has more than one count but fewer than ten. The same CDR3 is also encoded by other DNA sequences in this sample. The rearrangement links TRBV6-1 to TRBJ1-1, with D possibly being TRBD1 (5 bases). This CDR3 is 14 amino acids long. Germline values: CDR1 MNHNS, CDR2 SASEGT. V was trimmed by 0 bases and J by 6 bases, leaving 11 bases between them. The CDR3 is CASSEAGTSAEAFF. The CDR3 DNA follows: TGTGCCAGCAGTGAAGCGGGGACGTCGGCTGAAGCTTTCTTT.

The chain is built from TRBV7-3 and TRBJ2-1, with 8 bases lining up with TRBD2. The CDR3 is 17 residues long. Trimming at V came to 1 base and at J to 5 bases, leaving 10 bases not matched to a gene. The germline V gene has CDR1 SGHTA and CDR2 FQGTGA. CDR3: CASSLRAGGARDNEQFF. The CDR3 nucleotides read TGTGCCAGCAGCTTAAGGGCGGGGGGAGCGAGGGACAATGAGCAGTTCTTC.

This chain uses TRBV7-2 with TRBJ1-2, with a possible D match to TRBD1 (6 bases). The CDR3 length is 17 residues. Germline values: CDR1 SGHTA, CDR2 FQGNSA. V was shortened by 4 bases and J by 0 bases, with 18 bases between the two germline ends. CDR3 DNA sequence: TGTGCCAGCAGCTCGTCCTTAGGACAGTACTCTAACTATGGCTACACCTTC. Encoded protein: CASSSSLGQYSNYGYTF. Together with reference TRBV7-2 and TRBJ1-2, the CDR3 gives the full variable domain: GAGVSQSPSNKVTEKGKDVELRCDPISGHTALYWYRQSLGQGLEFLIYFQGNSAPDKSGLPSDRFSAERTGGSVSTLTIQRTQQEDSAVYLCASSSSLGQYSNYGYTFGSGTRLTVV.

The chain joins TRBV6-5 to TRBJ1-1, with 7 bases aligning to TRBD1. The CDR3 loop spans 12 amino acids. Germline V gene data show CDR1 as MNHEY and CDR2 as SVGAGI. The V segment lost 6 bases and the J segment 4 bases; nucleotides outside the gene matches: 2. The CDR3 coding sequence is TGTGCCAGCAGCCGACAGGGCACTGAAGCTTTCTTT. The encoded protein is CASSRQGTEAFF.

This clone was seen just once. This chain uses TRBV6-1 with TRBJ2-1; a weak D match, TRBD1 (5 bases). Between the trimmed V and J ends, which lost 2 bases and 3 bases, there was a span of 11 bases. The CDR3 is 15 amino acids. Per germline, CDR1 MNHNS and CDR2 SASEGT. CDR3 DNA: TGTGCCAGCAGTGAACAGGGCCCACTCTACAATGAGCAGTTCTTC. Its translation: CASSEQGPLYNEQFF.